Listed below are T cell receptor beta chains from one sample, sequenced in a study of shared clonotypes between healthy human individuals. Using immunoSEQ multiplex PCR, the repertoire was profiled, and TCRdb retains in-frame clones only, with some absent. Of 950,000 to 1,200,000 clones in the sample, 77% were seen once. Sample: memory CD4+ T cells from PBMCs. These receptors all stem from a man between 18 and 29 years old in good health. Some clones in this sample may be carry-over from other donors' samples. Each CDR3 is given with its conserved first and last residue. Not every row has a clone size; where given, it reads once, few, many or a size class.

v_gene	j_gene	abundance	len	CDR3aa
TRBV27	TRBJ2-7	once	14	CASSRQGRTYEQYF
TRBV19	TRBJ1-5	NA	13	CASNRGGDQPQHF
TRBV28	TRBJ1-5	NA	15	CASSPPTGSNQPQHF
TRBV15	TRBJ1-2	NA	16	CATSARLGGYSYGYTF
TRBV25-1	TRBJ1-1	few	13	CASSVGQGFRAFF
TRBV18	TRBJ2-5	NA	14	CASSPTGRRETQYF
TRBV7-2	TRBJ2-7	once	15	CASSSKGAVSYEQYF
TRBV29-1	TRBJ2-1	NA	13	CSAPGTGANEQFF
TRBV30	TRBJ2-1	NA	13	CAWSGGGYNEQFF
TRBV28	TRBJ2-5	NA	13	CASSSTAQETQYF
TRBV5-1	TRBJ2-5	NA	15	CASSPGLAGAETQYF
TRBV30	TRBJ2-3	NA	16	CAWSLGTSGSPDTQYF
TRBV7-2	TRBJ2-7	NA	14	CASSWDRGPYEQYF
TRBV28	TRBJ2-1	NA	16	CASSPPGVVSANEQFF
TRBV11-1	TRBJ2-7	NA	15	CASSPAAGETYEQYF
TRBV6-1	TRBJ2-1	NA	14	CASSIRWTSNEQFF
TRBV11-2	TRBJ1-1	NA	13	CASSPPGNTEAFF
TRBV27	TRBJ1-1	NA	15	CASSLVGRDDTEAFF
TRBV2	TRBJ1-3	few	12	CASRQGGNTIYF
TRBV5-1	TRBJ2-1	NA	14	CASSLLAVEKEQFF
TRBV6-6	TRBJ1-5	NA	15	CASSYVAGGNQPQHF
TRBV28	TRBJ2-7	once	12	CASSLSWSEQYF
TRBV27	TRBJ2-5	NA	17	CASRPASGRKGGETQYF
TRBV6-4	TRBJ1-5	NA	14	CASSDTPGDQPQHF
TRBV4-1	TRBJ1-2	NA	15	CASSQGSRERYGYTF
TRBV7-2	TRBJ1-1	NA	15	CASSLGPSQNTEAFF
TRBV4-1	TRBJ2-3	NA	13	CASSQERSDTQYF
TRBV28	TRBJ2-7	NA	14	CASSFHRGYYEQYF
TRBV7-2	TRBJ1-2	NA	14	CASSLEVWAKGYTF